Sequencing of this T cell receptor beta chain was carried out in a study of Ad26.COV2.S vaccination and SARS-CoV-2 variants. Study information: Donor participated within the Ad26.COV2.S arm of the COV1001 trial. Ad26.COV2.S shots went into the muscle once or twice, 56 days apart. Findings and limits, study-wide: Placebo recipients showed lower spike-specific TCR breadth than vaccinees.

The treatment: roughly 20 received Ad26.COV2.S at low or high dose, single or two shots; roughly five received placebo; per-sample allocation not given. Repertoires come from day 63 after the first vaccine or placebo injection. At a Boston site, the person donating was an adult of 18-55 years. Worth noting for this clone: The antigen remains undetermined.

The CDR3 runs to 20 residues. Here immunoSEQ multiplex PCR was the method, and the copy in TCRdb shows in-frame clones only, minus some. The repertoire holds more than 350,000 clones, 80% to 95% seen once, with 12% in the top ten. The source was peripheral blood, collected in a trial of Ad26.COV2.S vaccine versus placebo. This clonotype was obtained from a person between 18 and 59 years old who received the Ad26.COV2.S COVID-19 vaccine or a placebo. This chain connects TRBV21-1 to TRBJ1-5; the table's TRBD1 call for D was not verified on the DNA. TRBV21-1 is described as a pseudogene. CDR3 residues: CASSKEQQGGGGHSNQPQHF. The CDR3, as DNA: TGTGCCAGCAGCAAAGAGCAACAGGGTGGAGGGGGCCATAGCAATCAGCCCCAGCATTTT.